These 20 T cell receptor beta chains were sequenced from one sample in a study of T cells in Graves' hyperthyroidism and ophthalmopathy. RNA transcripts were the template for amplifying TCR beta CDR3 regions. HTBI primers drove first-round RT-PCR of the TCR CDR3. Using its own MiXCR run on the multiplex PCR reads, TCRdb lists one record per CDR3 protein. The table records almost 500,000 distinct CDR3 sequences, approximately 22% of them present only once. Specimen: blood. The receptors shown here come from a woman in her seventies with Graves' ophthalmopathy.

This clonotype was seen only a few times. The chain has TRBV6-1 and TRBJ2-2, with unresolved D. The V gene lost 7 bases and the J gene lost 1 base, with 4 bases spanning the gap. There are 12 residues in the CDR3. Germline CDR1 reads MNHNS; CDR2 reads SASEGT. CDR3 residues: CASTGNTGELFF. The CDR3 DNA follows: TGTGCCAGCACAGGGAACACCGGGGAGCTGTTTTTT.

A few counts support this clonotype. CDR3: CASSPNRQLANTGELFF. The DNA of the CDR3 is TGTGCCAGCAGTCCTAATCGACAGTTGGCGAACACCGGGGAGCTGTTTTTT. The V gene is TRBV6-1, the J gene TRBJ2-2; weak D call: TRBD1 (5 bases). The ends were cut back, 5 bases at V and 0 bases at J, with 16 bases in the middle. This CDR3 has 17 residues. Germline-derived CDR1 and CDR2 are MNHNS and SASEGT.

This clonotype was observed a few times. This chain uses TRBV11-2 with TRBJ2-1; D is ambiguous. The CDR3 extends over 12 amino acids. The V end was cut by 1 base, the J end by 9 bases, with 7 bases between. Germline V CDR1 and CDR2: SGHAT, FQNNGV. The CDR3 loop reads CASSLVHGEQFF. DNA of the CDR3: TGTGCCAGCAGCTTAGTACACGGTGAGCAGTTCTTC.

This clonotype was seen many times. The chain uses TRBV11-2 and TRBJ2-7, with TRBD1 as a possible D gene (5 bases). Trimming stripped 4 bases from V and 5 bases from J, with 18 bases between. This CDR3 contains 15 residues. Germline CDR1 is SGHAT and CDR2 is FQNNGV. CDR3 nucleotides: TGTGCCAGCAGCTCCCCACCGACAGCAGTACACGAGCAGTACTTC. It yields the protein CASSSPPTAVHEQYF.

With respect to this clonotype: This could be a read error, since a much larger clone is one nucleotide away. The rearrangement joins TRBV12-3 or TRBV12-4 to TRBJ2-2, with 7 bases identical to TRBD1. The CDR3 spans 17 residues. CDR3 coding DNA: TGTGCCAGCAGTTTAGCCCAGGGACAGCGGTACACCGGGGAGCCGTTTTTT. Protein sequence: CASSLAQGQRYTGEPFF.

This clonotype was observed at least ten times. The J gene is TRBJ2-3, the V gene TRBV7-8; no definite D call. The CDR3 length is 15 residues. With 5 bases removed from V and 1 base from J, the gap between germline ends came to 13 bases. From germline, CDR1 is SGHVS and CDR2 FQNEAQ. In nucleotides, the CDR3 is TGTGCCAGCAGCCCCCCCCTCCGGGGCACAGATACGCAGTATTTT. Translating it yields CASSPPLRGTDTQYF.

The chain recombines TRBV20-1 with TRBJ2-7; 9 nucleotides agree with TRBD1. This CDR3 is built from 15 residues. Germline assignment: CDR1 DFQATT and CDR2 SNEGSKA (reference sequence). With 1 base clipped from V and 3 bases from J, the junction kept 7 bases outside the gene matches. The CDR3 spells CSARGPLGQGYEQYF. In nucleotides, the CDR3 is TGCAGTGCTAGAGGCCCCTTGGGACAGGGCTACGAGCAGTACTTC.

In this sample, this clonotype turned up many times. The chain has TRBV12-3 or TRBV12-4 and TRBJ1-1; D remains unclear. The CDR3 runs to 14 residues. The V end was cut by 6 bases, the J end by 4 bases, with 15 bases between. In DNA form, the CDR3 reads TGTGCCAGCAGCCTAAGACCGACGAGCACTGAAGCTTTCTTT. Its protein product is CASSLRPTSTEAFF.

This clonotype was observed a single time. The chain uses TRBV28 and TRBJ2-1; D not certain. The CDR3 contains 17 residues. V dropped 3 bases and J dropped 4 bases, with 19 bases sitting between them. In germline, CDR1 is MDHEN, CDR2 SYDVKM. The CDR3, as DNA: TGTGCCAGCAGTTTCCCATCCCCGTCAGCGAGGTACAATGAGCAGTTCTTC. Translated: CASSFPSPSARYNEQFF. The full variable domain, its missing parts supplied by reference TRBV28 and TRBJ2-1, is DVKVTQSSRYLVKRTGEKVFLECVQDMDHENMFWYRQDPGLGLRLIYFSYDVKMKEKGDIPEGYSVSREKKERFSLILESASTNQTSMYLCASSFPSPSARYNEQFFGPGTRLTVL.

This sequence joins TRBV19 and TRBJ2-1, with D possibly called TRBD1 or TRBD2 (6 bases each). CDR1 LNHDA and CDR2 SQIVND come from the germline V gene (reference sequence). V shed 1 base and J shed 7 bases, with 11 bases lying between them. This CDR3 has 14 residues. In DNA form, the CDR3 reads TGTGCCAGTAGTATAGGACGGGGGCGGAATGAGCAGTTCTTC. It translates to CASSIGRGRNEQFF.

In DNA, the CDR3 is TGTGCCAGCGGCACAGGGTGGAATGAGCAGTTCTTC. It is translated as CASGTGWNEQFF. This chain connects TRBV6-1 to TRBJ2-1, with TRBD1 as a possible D gene (6 bases). Germline CDR1 and CDR2: MNHNS and SASEGT. The CDR3 is 12 amino acids. V dropped 8 bases and J dropped 7 bases, with 12 bases sitting between them.

This chain joins TRBV12-3 or TRBV12-4 and TRBJ1-3, with TRBD1 matching 8 bases. This CDR3 contains 14 residues. Unmatched junction bases numbered 3, after V lost 5 bases and J lost 3 bases. The CDR3 region has the DNA TGTGCCAGCAGTCGGACAGGGATTGGAAACACCATATATTTT. This sequence encodes CASSRTGIGNTIYF.

This clonotype was detected ten times or more. The V gene is TRBV6-1, the J gene TRBJ2-7, with D perhaps TRBD2 (5 bases). The V and J ends lost 3 bases and 2 bases respectively, with 11 bases between them. Germline assignment: CDR1 MNHNS and CDR2 SASEGT. The CDR3 sequence is 14 residues long. CDR3 DNA: TGTGCCAGCAGTGACGGGATTGGTCCCTACGAGCAGTACTTC. This sequence encodes CASSDGIGPYEQYF.

The rearrangement joins TRBV11-2 to TRBJ2-3, with D perhaps matching TRBD1 (6 bases). V lost 3 bases and J 0 bases, leaving 19 bases between the germline ends. The CDR3 consists of 18 residues. CDR1 and CDR2 from the germline V gene are SGHAT and FQNNGV. CDR3 sequence: CASSLGTTTVTSTDTQYF. CDR3 coding DNA: TGTGCCAGCAGCTTGGGGACAACGACAGTTACTAGCACAGATACGCAGTATTTT.

This clonotype was observed a handful of times. The V call is TRBV3-1, the J call TRBJ2-1; D call uncertain. The V end was cut by 4 bases, the J end by 6 bases, with 13 bases between. The germline gives CDR1 LGHDT, CDR2 YNNKEL (reference sequence). The CDR3 is 14 residues long. Here the CDR3 DNA reads TGTGCCAGCAGCCCCCTAGAAATCCCCAATGAGCAGTTCTTC. Its translation is CASSPLEIPNEQFF.

The CDR3 DNA is TGTGCCAGTAGTACCGGTCCCGGACAGGGGGCGGGAGGCTACACCTTC. Amino acid sequence: CASSTGPGQGAGGYTF. The chain has TRBV19 and TRBJ1-2, with TRBD1 matching over 11 bases. J lost 8 bases, V lost 4 bases, and 12 bases had no gene match. Germline V gene data show CDR1 as LNHDA and CDR2 as SQIVND (reference sequence). The CDR3 has 16 residues.

The chain joins TRBV12-5 to TRBJ1-5, with D maybe TRBD1 (5 bases). The ends were cut back, 0 bases at V and 0 bases at J, with 15 bases in the middle. The CDR3 contains 18 residues. CDR1 is LGHNT, CDR2 FRNRAP, per germline. In nucleotides, the CDR3 is TGTGCTAGTGGTTTGGTGGTTGGGGCGGCTTATAGCAATCAGCCCCAGCATTTT. Residues: CASGLVVGAAYSNQPQHF.

This rearrangement joins TRBV9 to TRBJ2-3, with 7 bases that match TRBD2. V gave up 1 base and J gave up 0 bases; unmatched junction bases: 5. The CDR3 is made up of 16 amino acids. Per germline, CDR1 SGDLS and CDR2 YYNGEE. The CDR3 spells CASSVTSSGSTDTQYF. For the CDR3, the DNA is TGTGCCAGCAGCGTAACGTCTAGCGGTAGCACAGATACGCAGTATTTT.

The J gene is TRBJ1-4, the V gene TRBV3-1; 10 bases match TRBD1. The CDR3 loop spans 14 amino acids. Germline V gene lookup returns CDR1 LGHDT and CDR2 YNNKEL (reference sequence). Germline trimming cut 4 bases from V and 8 bases from J; bases unmatched to any gene: 4. DNA for the CDR3: TGTGCCAGCAGCCGGTGGGGACAGGGGGAAAAACTGTTTTTT. Its translation: CASSRWGQGEKLFF.

This clonotype was recorded at least ten times. The V and J genes are TRBV11-2 and TRBJ1-1; a weak D match, TRBD1 (6 bases). V lost 2 bases to trimming and J lost 5 bases, with 12 bases between them. The CDR3 is made up of 14 amino acids. Germline CDR1 is SGHAT and CDR2 is FQNNGV. This chain's CDR3 is CASSLTTGRTEAFF. CDR3 DNA sequence: TGTGCCAGCAGCTTAACCACAGGGAGGACTGAAGCTTTCTTT.